This T cell receptor beta chain was retrieved from a study of blood T cell repertoires in COVID-19. Looked up from germline, CDR1 is MDHEN and CDR2 is SYDVKM. This CDR3 is built from 15 residues. V was cut by 6 bases and J by 4 bases, with 18 bases left in between. Authors' methods: Researchers report that nucleated cell counts were estimated from reference gene primer amplification. The assay was immunoSEQ multiplex PCR, and TCRdb's table has in-frame clones only and misses some. Clonal size and the V and J genes are those of that table, whereas D and trimming came from the DNA. Seen here are 120,000 to 150,000 clones, roughly nine tenths observed once, and the top ten hold around 3.3%.

The clonotype comes from a woman aged 60-70 years with active COVID-19. The chain links TRBV28 to TRBJ1-2; a weak D match, TRBD1 (6 bases). Sequences were obtained from peripheral blood. DNA for the CDR3: TGTGCCAGCAGCCCTTTCCAGGGGTCCACCTATGGCTACACCTTC. Residues: CASSPFQGSTYGYTF.